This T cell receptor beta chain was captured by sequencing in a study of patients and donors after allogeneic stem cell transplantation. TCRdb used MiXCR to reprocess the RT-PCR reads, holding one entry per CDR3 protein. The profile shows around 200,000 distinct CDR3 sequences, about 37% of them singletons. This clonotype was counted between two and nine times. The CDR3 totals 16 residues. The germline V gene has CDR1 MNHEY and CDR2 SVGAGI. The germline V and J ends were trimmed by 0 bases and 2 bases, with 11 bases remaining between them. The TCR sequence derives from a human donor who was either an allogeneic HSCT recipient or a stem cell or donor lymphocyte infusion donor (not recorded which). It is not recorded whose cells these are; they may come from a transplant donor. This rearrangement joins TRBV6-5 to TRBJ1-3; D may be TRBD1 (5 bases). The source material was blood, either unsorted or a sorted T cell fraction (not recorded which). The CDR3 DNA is TGTGCCAGCAGTTACTCACCCGGGACTGCTGGAAACACCATATATTTT. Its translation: CASSYSPGTAGNTIYF.